The clone carrying this TCR beta chain has a handful of counts. Its target is not known. Attachment of unique molecular identifiers to individual cDNA molecules was performed. TCRdb re-derived calls from the 5' RACE reads in MiXCR, one entry per CDR3 protein. The sample records under 140,000 distinct CDR3 sequences, roughly 12% being singletons. This specimen belongs to a study of early T cells in non-severe SARS-CoV-2 infection. Background on the study: Chains stayed unpaired after sequencing of bulk RNA from unsorted whole blood. Regarding the study as a whole: VDJdb matching skewed toward anti-spike CD8 responses, missing private and CD4 specificities.

Germline V gene sequence: CDR1 SQVTM, CDR2 ANQGSEA. The CDR3 has 15 amino acids. The junction had 8 bases not matched to a gene; V was cut back by 6 bases and J by 4 bases. This sequence was found in an adult who was a healthcare worker with PCR-confirmed SARS-CoV-2 infection or an uninfected control (not recorded which). The genes are TRBV29-1 and TRBJ2-5; 13 bases match TRBD2. The sample was whole blood, taken at baseline. CDR3 DNA sequence: TGCAGCGTCGTAGCCGGGACTAGCGGGACAGAGACCCAGTACTTC. The encoded protein is CSVVAGTSGTETQYF.